The 9 T cell receptor beta chains in this list originate from one sample, sequenced in a study of T-cell memory formation after mild COVID-19. Each CDR3 protein is one row after TCRdb ran MiXCR on the 5' RACE reads. The table records roughly 380,000 distinct CDR3 sequences, over 25% of them present only once. Sequencing was done on a sample of PBMCs or a T cell subset sorted from them (not recorded which). The receptors were sampled from an adult woman who had mild COVID-19 (a few samples of this study predate the infection). Cell type and time point are not known.

This clonotype was counted many times. The rearrangement joins TRBV7-9 to TRBJ2-7, with D possibly TRBD1 on 5 matching bases. The CDR3 covers 14 residues. V was clipped by 1 base and J by 0 bases, with 7 bases between them. From germline, CDR1 is SEHNR and CDR2 FQNEAQ (reference sequence). CDR3 nucleotide sequence: TGTGCCAGCAGCTTAGGACAGAACTCCTACGAGCAGTACTTC. It codes for CASSLGQNSYEQYF.

V is TRBV24-1 and J is TRBJ2-5; D is ambiguous. The ends were cut back, 9 bases at V and 4 bases at J, with 14 bases in the middle. CDR3 length equals 13 residues. Germline CDR1 and CDR2: KGHDR and SFDVKD. CDR3: CATGNSKGETQYF. In DNA form, the CDR3 reads TGTGCCACCGGTAACTCGAAAGGAGAGACCCAGTACTTC.

The chain links TRBV12-3 or TRBV12-4 to TRBJ2-2; 7 bases agree with TRBD1. Trimming cost V 0 bases and J 7 bases; bases outside gene matches: 8. The CDR3 covers 16 residues. In nucleotides, the CDR3 is TGTGCCAGCAGTTTAGCGCTACAGGGGCGCGGCGGGGAGCTGTTTTTT. Amino acids: CASSLALQGRGGELFF.

This clonotype was detected many times. The rearrangement joins TRBV12-3 or TRBV12-4 to TRBJ1-5; weak D call: TRBD1 (5 bases). The CDR3 totals 14 residues. Trimming left V 5 bases short and J 7 bases short, with 15 bases between. The CDR3 DNA follows: TGTGCCAGCAGTCCCCGTGGGGGAGGACAGCCCCAGCATTTT. Its translation is CASSPRGGGQPQHF.

This clonotype showed up just a few times. The chain uses TRBV12-3 or TRBV12-4 and TRBJ2-7; 13 bases are shared with TRBD2. Trimming at V came to 6 bases and at J to 4 bases, leaving 3 bases not matched to a gene. This CDR3 comprises 14 residues. Here the CDR3 reads CASRGTSGIYEQYF. As DNA, the CDR3 is TGTGCCAGCAGGGGGACTAGCGGGATATACGAGCAGTACTTC.

This clonotype was seen only a few times. V and J are TRBV11-2 and TRBJ2-7; perhaps TRBD2 as D (7 bases). The CDR3 is made up of 17 amino acids. Germline V gives CDR1 SGHAT, CDR2 FQNNGV. V dropped 5 bases and J dropped 0 bases, with 20 bases sitting between them. Written as DNA, the CDR3 is TGTGCCAGCAGCCTCGGTAGGGGGGGGTTAAACTCCTACGAGCAGTACTTC. Amino acid sequence: CASSLGRGGLNSYEQYF.

This sequence joins TRBV24-1 and TRBJ2-6; D might be TRBD2 (6 bases). Trimming took off 2 bases at V and 4 bases at J, with 11 bases between the two ends. Germline V CDR1 and CDR2: KGHDR, SFDVKD. CDR3 length: 16 amino acids. CDR3 region: CATSDWGDPGANVLTF. The DNA of the CDR3 is TGTGCCACCAGTGATTGGGGGGATCCAGGGGCCAACGTCCTGACTTTC.

For the CDR3, the DNA is TGTGCCTGGAGCTCCGGGACAGGGACCGACGAGCAGTACTTC. Protein product: CAWSSGTGTDEQYF. The chain couples TRBV30 to TRBJ2-7; TRBD1 matches at 9 bases. J gave up 5 bases and V 3 bases, and 8 bases lay outside the gene matches. The CDR3 is made up of 14 amino acids. Germline assignment: CDR1 GTSNPN and CDR2 SVGIG (reference sequence).

This clonotype was recorded many times. This chain links TRBV11-2 with TRBJ2-2; TRBD1 matches at 7 bases. Germline loops: CDR1 SGHAT, CDR2 FQNNGV. With V trimmed by 2 bases and J by 4 bases, 10 bases remained unmatched. CDR3 size: 17 residues. The CDR3 reads CASSLSRDRVRTGELFF. The CDR3 DNA is TGTGCCAGCAGCTTAAGTCGCGACAGGGTGCGCACCGGGGAGCTGTTTTTT.